Described below is a single T cell receptor (beta chain) sequence and its context. Amplification used 60 Vbeta primers and 13 Jbeta primers. Repertoires were generated with immunoSEQ multiplex PCR, while TCRdb's copy carries only in-frame clones and drops some. The sample includes 250,000 or so clones, 80% to 95% seen only once; the top ten take 1.5% to 2%. The source of the sample is a study of cytomegalovirus exposure and HLA in healthy donors. Study overall: An earlier analysis identified 117 million unique TCR beta sequences in about 170 million T cells.

Trimming cost V 3 bases and J 6 bases; bases outside gene matches: 1. Per the germline V gene, CDR1 is MDHEN and CDR2 is SYDVKM. The CDR3 runs to 12 residues. Every donor was a healthy person donating bone marrow. The chain couples TRBV28 to TRBJ1-1, with 7 bases lining up with TRBD1. Sequencing input: PBMCs. The TCR was taken from a girl aged 2 to 9 in good health and CMV-seronegative. CDR3 amino acids: CASSFRGAEAFF. In DNA form, the CDR3 reads TGTGCCAGCAGTTTCAGGGGGGCTGAAGCTTTCTTT.